Presented here are 26 T cell receptor beta chains from one specimen sequenced in a study of T cell responses to AZD1222 COVID-19 vaccine. Assay used: immunoSEQ multiplex PCR; TCRdb lists only in-frame clones, some missing. The sample lists more than 80,000 clones; approximately 90% were seen once. Sequencing was performed on peripheral blood, taken 28 days after the second AZD1222 dose. These receptors came from an adult who received the AZD1222 COVID-19 vaccine.

The chain has TRBV14 and TRBJ1-1, with D perhaps TRBD1 (6 bases). CDR3 length: 13 amino acids. CDR1 and CDR2 (germline): SGHDN, FVKESK. The V end was cut by 4 bases, the J end by 4 bases, with 10 bases between. The DNA of the CDR3 is TGTGCCAGCAGCCTATCCAGGGGCACTGAAGCTTTCTTT. It translates to CASSLSRGTEAFF.

The chain joins TRBV6-6 to TRBJ2-3, with TRBD2 matching 7 bases. CDR1 and CDR2 from the germline V gene are MNHNY and SVGAGI (reference sequence). This CDR3 is built from 16 residues. V shed 5 bases and J 8 bases; nucleotides not matched to a gene: 16. In DNA form, the CDR3 reads TGTGCCAGCAGTACGGGGGGAACTGGCGTAGCTGGTACGCAGTATTTT. It yields the protein CASSTGGTGVAGTQYF.

The CDR3 nucleotides read TGTGCCAGCAGCTTAGTCCAGAATCAGCCCCAGCATTTT. This gives the protein CASSLVQNQPQHF. This rearrangement joins TRBV7-2 to TRBJ1-5; D gene unclear. V was cut by 1 base and J by 4 bases, with 5 bases left in between. This CDR3 has 13 amino acids. Germline V CDR1 and CDR2: SGHTA, FQGNSA.

This chain uses TRBV6-5 with TRBJ1-2, with unresolved D. V dropped 8 bases and J dropped 4 bases, with 11 bases sitting between them. This CDR3 contains 12 residues. Looked up from germline, CDR1 is MNHEY and CDR2 is SVGAGI. CDR3 sequence (DNA): TGTGCCAGCGACTTTGGGTCCTATGGCTACACCTTC. It translates to CASDFGSYGYTF.

The chain combines TRBV7-9 with TRBJ1-2; no definite D call. Looked up from germline, CDR1 is SEHNR and CDR2 is FQNEAQ (reference sequence). V was pared by 2 bases and J by 10 bases, with 20 bases between. CDR3 length: 15 residues. The CDR3 region is CASSLLRGLSDVYTF. The CDR3 DNA reads as TGTGCCAGCAGCTTATTACGGGGTTTGAGCGACGTCTACACCTTC. The whole variable domain, filled in from reference TRBV7-9 and TRBJ1-2, reads DTGVSQNPRHKITKRGQNVTFRCDPISEHNRLYWYRQTLGQGPEFLTYFQNEAQLEKSRLLSDRFSAERPKGSFSTLEIQRTEQGDSAMYLCASSLLRGLSDVYTFGSGTRLTVV.

The rearrangement joins TRBV9 to TRBJ2-3; D gene unclear. CDR1 and CDR2 (germline): SGDLS, YYNGEE. Trimming left V 0 bases short and J 1 base short, with 9 bases between. This CDR3 contains 15 residues. In DNA, the CDR3 is TGTGCCAGCAGCGTAGAAGAGGTTGGCACAGATACGCAGTATTTT. As protein: CASSVEEVGTDTQYF.

The chain employs TRBV19 and TRBJ1-4, with 11 bases that match TRBD1. This CDR3 is 14 amino acids long. The V and J ends lost 7 bases and 8 bases, in that order; junction bases with no gene match: 6. Germline loops: CDR1 LNHDA, CDR2 SQIVND (reference sequence). The CDR3, as DNA: TGTGCCAGTACGGACAGGGGGCCGGGGGAAAAACTGTTTTTT. Translated, it gives CASTDRGPGEKLFF.

The rearrangement joins TRBV21-1 to TRBJ1-5; the table calls TRBD1, which could not be checked here. TRBV21-1 is shown as a pseudogene. The CDR3 extends over 15 amino acids. For the CDR3, the DNA is TGTGCCAGCAGCAAAGAGGACAGTCCTCGGCAGCCCCAGCATTTT. Protein: CASSKEDSPRQPQHF.

The rearrangement uses TRBV6-5 and TRBJ1-1, with D possibly matching TRBD1 (5 bases). The CDR3 runs 13 residues. With 5 bases removed from V and 6 bases from J, the gap between germline ends came to 13 bases. Germline CDR1 reads MNHEY; CDR2 reads SVGAGI. The CDR3: CASSHTRVSEAFF. The CDR3 nucleotides read TGTGCCAGCAGTCATACCAGGGTATCTGAAGCTTTCTTT.

The DNA for the CDR3 is TGCGCCAGCAGTACGCAGGGGTCCGACCTCAATGAGCAGTTCTTC. Translation gives CASSTQGSDLNEQFF. The rearrangement joins TRBV5-1 to TRBJ2-1, with TRBD1 as a possible D gene (6 bases). The CDR3 is 15 residues long. The V gene lost 5 bases and the J gene lost 6 bases, with 18 bases spanning the gap. The germline gives CDR1 SGHRS, CDR2 YFSETQ.

The gene calls are TRBV12-3 or TRBV12-4 and TRBJ2-7; the D call may be TRBD1 or TRBD2 (6 bases each). The V gene lost 1 base and the J gene lost 5 bases, with 9 bases spanning the gap. This CDR3 comprises 13 residues. In DNA, the CDR3 is TGTGCCAGCAGTTTAGGGGGGGCGGACGAGCAGTACTTC. Its translation: CASSLGGADEQYF.

The gene calls are TRBV6-5 and TRBJ2-1, with D hard to call. CDR3 length: 16 residues. Per germline, CDR1 MNHEY and CDR2 SVGAGI. Trimming took off 0 bases at V and 2 bases at J, with 11 bases between the two ends. The chain's CDR3 is CASSYSSGSAYNEQFF. CDR3 bases: TGTGCCAGCAGTTACTCCTCCGGGTCGGCCTACAATGAGCAGTTCTTC.

The chain uses TRBV28 and TRBJ2-7, with D possibly TRBD1 on 6 matching bases. Germline V lookup: CDR1 MDHEN, CDR2 SYDVKM. V lost 6 bases to trimming and J lost 5 bases, with 14 bases between them. The CDR3 runs 13 residues. CDR3 nucleotide sequence: TGTGCCAGCAGCGCTACAGGGCTACACGAGCAGTACTTC. Amino acid sequence: CASSATGLHEQYF.

This chain uses TRBV7-9 with TRBJ1-2, with D tentatively TRBD1 (6 bases). Per the germline V gene, CDR1 is SEHNR and CDR2 is FQNEAQ (reference sequence). V dropped 0 bases and J dropped 4 bases, with 9 bases sitting between them. The CDR3 totals 14 residues. The CDR3 coding sequence is TGTGCCAGCAGCTTAGCGGGGGGCGGCTATGGCTACACCTTC. This codes for CASSLAGGGYGYTF.

The V gene is TRBV18, the J gene TRBJ1-1; no clear D gene. V gave up 0 bases and J gave up 1 base, with 9 bases separating them. The CDR3 runs to 15 residues. CDR1 is KGHSH, CDR2 LQKENI, per germline. The CDR3 DNA reads TGTGCCAGCTCACCACCGATGAGACAGAACACTGAAGCTTTCTTT. This encodes CASSPPMRQNTEAFF.

The chain carries TRBV2 and TRBJ2-7; 10 bases align to TRBD2. With 8 bases clipped from V and 1 base from J, the junction kept 8 bases outside the gene matches. This CDR3 is built from 15 residues. CDR1 and CDR2 from the germline V gene are SNHLY and FYNNEI. The CDR3 sequence: CASRRGTSVSYEQYF. CDR3 nucleotides: TGTGCCAGCCGGAGGGGGACTAGCGTTTCCTACGAGCAGTACTTC.

This clone was seen more than once but under ten times. The rearrangement uses TRBV24-1 and TRBJ2-7; D call uncertain. CDR1 KGHDR and CDR2 SFDVKD come from the germline V gene. The CDR3 length is 13 residues. The germline V and J ends were trimmed by 5 bases and 6 bases, with 13 bases remaining between them. The CDR3 bases are TGTGCCACCAGTGTTGCCCTTTTTGCCGAGCAGTACTTC. Its translation: CATSVALFAEQYF.

The chain is built from TRBV7-2 and TRBJ1-5; D may be TRBD1 (6 bases). Trimming stripped 5 bases from V and 6 bases from J, with 20 bases between. Germline values: CDR1 SGHTA, CDR2 FQGNSA. The CDR3 is made up of 16 amino acids. The chain's CDR3 is CASSPRGDLGTQPQHF. The CDR3 bases are TGTGCCAGCAGCCCCAGGGGTGATTTAGGGACTCAGCCCCAGCATTTT.

The chain links TRBV6-4 to TRBJ2-1; 11 bases agree with TRBD2. CDR3 length equals 17 residues. With 3 bases clipped from V and 8 bases from J, the junction kept 12 bases outside the gene matches. The V gene's germline CDR1 is MRHNA and CDR2 SNTAGT. The CDR3 nucleotides are TGTGCCAGCAGTGAAAGGGGGCTAGCGGGAGGTCTACATGAGCAGTTCTTC. Residues: CASSERGLAGGLHEQFF.

The chain links TRBV3-1 (or the pseudogene TRBV3-2) to TRBJ1-4; no firm D call. CDR3 length: 14 residues. Germline V gene sequence: CDR1 LGHDT, CDR2 YNNKEL (reference sequence). Between the trimmed V and J ends, which lost 5 bases and 0 bases, there was a span of 7 bases. This CDR3 reads CASSGYATNEKLFF. CDR3 DNA: TGTGCCAGCAGCGGATATGCAACTAATGAAAAACTGTTTTTT.

The V call is TRBV3-1 (or the pseudogene TRBV3-2), the J call TRBJ1-2; D is ambiguous. Germline V gene lookup returns CDR1 LGHDT and CDR2 YNNKEL (reference sequence). Trimming left V 2 bases short and J 4 bases short, with 11 bases between. This CDR3 contains 14 residues. CDR3 in amino acids: CASSQRAGIYGYTF. In nucleotides, the CDR3 is TGTGCCAGCAGCCAACGTGCGGGGATCTATGGCTACACCTTC.

This clone was found once. The genes are TRBV6-5 and TRBJ2-4, with 8 bases identical to TRBD2. Germline loops: CDR1 MNHEY, CDR2 SVGAGI. V gave up 6 bases and J gave up 3 bases; unmatched junction bases: 7. The CDR3 totals 15 residues. The CDR3 reads CASRAESGSKNIQYF. CDR3 nucleotide sequence: TGTGCCAGCAGGGCTGAGAGCGGGAGCAAAAACATTCAGTACTTC.

The rearrangement joins TRBV28 to TRBJ1-1; D call uncertain. The germline gives CDR1 MDHEN, CDR2 SYDVKM. The CDR3 spans 12 residues. V shed 4 bases and J shed 1 base, with 4 bases lying between them. This CDR3 reads CASSYRNTEAFF. In nucleotides, the CDR3 is TGTGCCAGCAGTTACAGGAACACTGAAGCTTTCTTT. The full variable domain, in which reference TRBV28 and TRBJ1-1 provide the parts outside the CDR3, is DVKVTQSSRYLVKRTGEKVFLECVQDMDHENMFWYRQDPGLGLRLIYFSYDVKMKEKGDIPEGYSVSREKKERFSLILESASTNQTSMYLCASSYRNTEAFFGQGTRLTVV.

J is TRBJ2-3 and V is TRBV19, with 8 bases matching TRBD2. Trimming removed 3 bases from V and 0 bases from J; junction bases left unmatched: 2. The CDR3 is 15 residues long. Germline values: CDR1 LNHDA, CDR2 SQIVND (reference sequence). The CDR3 spells CASSIGLASTDTQYF. In DNA form, the CDR3 reads TGTGCCAGTAGTATCGGACTAGCTAGCACAGATACGCAGTATTTT.

This clone was detected only once. The junction differs from germline at one of its ends, possibly a read error. The gene calls are TRBV2 and TRBJ1-6; D is uncertain. This CDR3 is 14 amino acids long. Germline CDR1 SNHLY, CDR2 FYNNEI. The CDR3 sequence is CASREKFYDSPLHF. The CDR3, as DNA: TGTGCCAGCAGAGAGAAGTTCTATGATTCACCCCTCCACTTT.

The chain carries TRBV6-5 and TRBJ2-7; the D call may be TRBD1 or TRBD2 (5 bases each). Trimming stripped 10 bases from V and 9 bases from J, with 22 bases between. The CDR3 sequence is 13 residues long. Germline loops: CDR1 MNHEY, CDR2 SVGAGI. In nucleotides, the CDR3 is TGTGCCACCGCGTGGGACGGCCTATCGGGGCAGTACTTC. This encodes CATAWDGLSGQYF.